The 27 T cell receptor beta chains given below trace back to one sample, sequenced in a study of CD8 T cells in ankylosing spondylitis. A single record per CDR3 protein comes from TCRdb applying MiXCR to the 5' RACE reads. The sample yields around 210,000 distinct CDR3 sequences, around 8% seen once. The sequencing sample was made of blood, either unsorted or a sorted T cell fraction (not recorded which). The origin of the receptors is a female donor with ankylosing spondylitis or in good health (not recorded which).

V usage is TRBV20-1 and J usage is TRBJ2-1, with TRBD2 matching over 10 bases. Germline V gene data show CDR1 as DFQATT and CDR2 as SNEGSKA (reference sequence). The CDR3 contains 17 residues. CDR3: CCATSPGTSVSYNEQFF. The CDR3 nucleotides read TGCTGCGCAACGAGTCCCGGGACTAGCGTATCCTACAATGAGCAGTTCTTC.

This clonotype turned up a few times. The chain employs TRBV7-6 and TRBJ2-2; 7 nucleotides agree with TRBD2. Trimming at V came to 2 bases and at J to 6 bases, leaving 9 bases not matched to a gene. The CDR3 runs to 16 residues. Germline V gives CDR1 SGHVS, CDR2 FNYEAQ. This CDR3 reads CASSLKTGGSPGELFF. The CDR3 DNA reads TGTGCCAGCAGCTTAAAGACGGGAGGAAGTCCCGGGGAGCTGTTTTTT.

This clonotype was picked up a small number of times. The chain carries TRBV5-8 and TRBJ2-7; TRBD1 matches at 9 bases. This CDR3 is 16 amino acids long. Trimming cost V 6 bases and J 7 bases; bases outside gene matches: 17. Germline loops: CDR1 SGHTS, CDR2 YDEGEE. CDR3 sequence reads: CASIHKQGAAFGEQYF. DNA for the CDR3: TGTGCCAGCATCCACAAACAGGGGGCGGCATTCGGAGAGCAGTACTTC.

This clonotype was observed a few times. The rearrangement uses TRBV19 and TRBJ1-1, with 10 bases matching TRBD1. Trimming at V came to 4 bases and at J to 1 base, leaving 3 bases not matched to a gene. The CDR3 length is 15 residues. Germline V lookup: CDR1 LNHDA, CDR2 SQIVND (reference sequence). The CDR3 sequence is CASSTGQGENTEAFF. The CDR3 region has the DNA TGTGCCAGTAGTACAGGACAGGGGGAGAACACTGAAGCTTTCTTT. Drawing the rest from reference TRBV19 and TRBJ1-1, the complete variable domain is DGGITQSPKYLFRKEGQNVTLSCEQNLNHDAMYWYRQDPGQGLRLIYYSQIVNDFQKGDIAEGYSVSREKKESFPLTVTSAQKNPTAFYLCASSTGQGENTEAFFGQGTRLTVV.

This clonotype was recorded at least ten times. The J gene is TRBJ2-5, the V gene TRBV25-1, with D unresolved. CDR1 and CDR2 from the germline V gene are MGHDK and SYGVNS. The V end was cut by 6 bases, the J end by 5 bases, with 25 bases between. The CDR3 extends over 17 amino acids. The DNA of the CDR3 is TGTGCCAGCAGCCCACGGACCCTGAGCAGCTTGACGGAGACCCAGTACTTC. As protein: CASSPRTLSSLTETQYF. Drawing the rest from reference TRBV25-1 and TRBJ2-5, the complete variable domain is EADIYQTPRYLVIGTGKKITLECSQTMGHDKMYWYQQDPGMELHLIHYSYGVNSTEKGDLSSESTVSRIRTEHFPLTLESARPSHTSQYLCASSPRTLSSLTETQYFGPGTRLLVL.

This clonotype was recorded many times. The genes are TRBV7-2 and TRBJ1-1, with D perhaps TRBD1 (5 bases). This CDR3 has 14 residues. Germline loops: CDR1 SGHTA, CDR2 FQGNSA. V was clipped by 1 base and J by 5 bases, with 11 bases between them. The CDR3, as DNA: TGTGCCAGCAGCTTAGTCTCCAGGGAGACTGAAGCTTTCTTT. Residues: CASSLVSRETEAFF. The variable domain in full, completed from reference TRBV7-2 and TRBJ1-1, reads GAGVSQSPSNKVTEKGKDVELRCDPISGHTALYWYRQSLGQGLEFLIYFQGNSAPDKSGLPSDRFSAERTGGSVSTLTIQRTQQEDSAVYLCASSLVSRETEAFFGQGTRLTVV.

The J gene is TRBJ2-1, the V gene TRBV6-2 or TRBV6-3; the D is unclear. CDR1 MNHEY and CDR2 SVGEGT come from the germline V gene. Trimming stripped 8 bases from V and 0 bases from J, with 8 bases between. CDR3 length equals 13 residues. The CDR3 spells CASARSSYNEQFF. CDR3 nucleotides: TGTGCCAGCGCTCGAAGCTCCTACAATGAGCAGTTCTTC.

The V gene is TRBV20-1, the J gene TRBJ2-5; D could derive from TRBD1 or TRBD2 (5 bases each). CDR3 length: 11 amino acids. V was cut by 1 base and J by 9 bases, with 9 bases left in between. Germline-derived CDR1 and CDR2 are DFQATT and SNEGSKA (reference sequence). CDR3 residues: CSARASGPQYF. CDR3 coding DNA: TGCAGTGCTAGAGCCTCGGGGCCCCAGTACTTC.

The V call is TRBV7-9, the J call TRBJ2-1, with D perhaps TRBD1 or TRBD2 (5 bases each). The CDR3 has 17 residues. Trimming left V 5 bases short and J 7 bases short, with 24 bases between. Germline V gives CDR1 SEHNR, CDR2 FQNEAQ (reference sequence). DNA for the CDR3: TGTGCCAGCAGCCTCAGGGACGGATCCCCCTTTTTGAATGAGCAGTTCTTC. Its translation is CASSLRDGSPFLNEQFF.

The table lists this clonotype with many counts. V usage is TRBV5-1 and J usage is TRBJ2-3; no definite D call. The germline CDR1 and CDR2 sequences are SGHRS and YFSETQ. The CDR3 is made up of 13 amino acids. V shed 3 bases and J shed 6 bases, with 11 bases lying between them. The chain's CDR3 is CASSSLRHDTQYF. In DNA form, the CDR3 reads TGCGCCAGCAGCTCCCTACGACACGATACGCAGTATTTT.

This clonotype appeared many times. This chain uses TRBV29-1 with TRBJ2-2; D gene ambiguous. In germline, CDR1 is SQVTM, CDR2 ANQGSEA. The CDR3 is 12 amino acids. The ends were cut back, 8 bases at V and 7 bases at J, with 14 bases in the middle. The CDR3 coding sequence is TGCAGCCTTCGAGGCCCCGGCGGGGAGCTGTTTTTT. The encoded protein is CSLRGPGGELFF.

J is TRBJ2-7 and V is TRBV20-1; maybe TRBD1 (5 bases). The CDR3 is made up of 17 amino acids. The V end lost 1 base, the J end lost 2 bases, and 21 bases lay between the germline ends. From germline, CDR1 is DFQATT and CDR2 SNEGSKA (reference sequence). CDR3 DNA sequence: TGCAGTGCTAGAGCCCCCAGGGTTGGGCCGGGTACCTACGAGCAGTACTTC. Translated: CSARAPRVGPGTYEQYF.

This clonotype was found many times. CDR3 in DNA: TGTGCCAGCAGCTTAGGAGGTCCAGCGGCTAGAACCGGGGAGCTGTTTTTT. Residues: CASSLGGPAARTGELFF. The chain links TRBV7-8 to TRBJ2-2; D may be TRBD2 (5 bases). The CDR3 consists of 17 residues. Per germline, CDR1 SGHVS and CDR2 FQNEAQ. With 1 base removed from V and 5 bases from J, the gap between germline ends came to 17 bases.

This clonotype has at least ten counts. The genes are TRBV28 and TRBJ2-1, with 8 bases identical to TRBD2. J gave up 6 bases and V 8 bases, and 9 bases lay outside the gene matches. The CDR3 has 14 amino acids. Germline values: CDR1 MDHEN, CDR2 SYDVKM. The CDR3 here is CASRGTSRTNEQFF. The CDR3, as DNA: TGTGCCAGCCGAGGGACTAGTCGCACCAATGAGCAGTTCTTC.

This clonotype was observed many times. This chain links TRBV6-1 with TRBJ2-1; 10 bases are a match to TRBD2. Per the germline V gene, CDR1 is MNHNS and CDR2 is SASEGT. Trimming took 6 bases from V and 4 from J; bases not matched to a gene: 6. CDR3 size: 15 residues. The CDR3 reads CASRVLAGGYNEQFF. The CDR3 DNA sequence: TGTGCCAGCAGAGTTTTAGCGGGGGGTTACAATGAGCAGTTCTTC.

The V gene is TRBV5-1, the J gene TRBJ2-3, with 7 bases aligning to TRBD2. The CDR3 extends over 16 amino acids. V was pared by 1 base and J by 2 bases, with 7 bases of the junction left unmatched. CDR1 is SGHRS, CDR2 YFSETQ, per germline. This CDR3 is CASSLLLARATDTQYF. CDR3 nucleotide sequence: TGCGCCAGCAGCTTGTTACTAGCGAGAGCCACAGATACGCAGTATTTT. Full variable domain (outside the CDR3, taken from reference TRBV5-1 and TRBJ2-3): KAGVTQTPRYLIKTRGQQVTLSCSPISGHRSVSWYQQTPGQGLQFLFEYFSETQRNKGNFPGRFSGRQFSNSRSEMNVSTLELGDSALYLCASSLLLARATDTQYFGPGTRLTVL.

This clonotype appeared many times. The rearrangement uses TRBV7-3 and TRBJ2-3; perhaps TRBD1 as D (6 bases). Germline V gene lookup returns CDR1 SGHTA and CDR2 FQGTGA. The CDR3 covers 13 residues. Trimming cost V 4 bases and J 5 bases, with 10 bases left between them. The CDR3 here is CASSSGQLDTQYF. For the CDR3, the DNA is TGTGCCAGCAGCTCCGGACAGCTAGATACGCAGTATTTT.

This clonotype appeared many times. V gene TRBV20-1 combines with J gene TRBJ2-5, with D hard to call. V gave up 3 bases and J gave up 1 base, with 6 bases separating them. Germline CDR1 is DFQATT and CDR2 is SNEGSKA (reference sequence). The length of the CDR3 is 12 residues. The CDR3 coding sequence is TGCAGTGCTAGTGGCAGCCAAGAGACCCAGTACTTC. Amino acids: CSASGSQETQYF.

Only a few counts were recorded for this clonotype. The chain combines TRBV20-1 with TRBJ2-1, with a tentative D call TRBD2 (6 bases). Trimming removed 5 bases at V and 5 bases at J, with 19 bases between. This CDR3 region has 15 residues. CDR1 DFQATT and CDR2 SNEGSKA come from the germline V gene (reference sequence). The CDR3 here is CSAAGGRWRNNEQFF. CDR3 sequence (DNA): TGCAGTGCTGCCGGGGGAAGATGGCGTAACAATGAGCAGTTCTTC.

This clonotype came up many times. V gene TRBV24-1 combines with J gene TRBJ1-1; D remains ambiguous. Germline V gives CDR1 KGHDR, CDR2 SFDVKD. The CDR3 extends over 12 amino acids. Trimming stripped 7 bases from V and 5 bases from J, with 10 bases between. Written as DNA, the CDR3 is TGTGCCACCAGCTTGCAAAGGACTGAAGCTTTCTTT. Translation gives CATSLQRTEAFF.

This clonotype was observed many times. V gene TRBV5-5 combines with J gene TRBJ2-7; no clear D gene. From germline, CDR1 is SGHKS and CDR2 YYEKEE (reference sequence). V lost 0 bases to trimming and J lost 2 bases, with 9 bases between them. CDR3 size: 14 residues. CDR3 residues: CASSLAVGPYEQYF. The CDR3 DNA reads as TGTGCCAGCAGCTTGGCCGTCGGACCCTACGAGCAGTACTTC.

As to this clonotype: A read error is possible here, since a much larger clone lies one base away. The chain links TRBV24-1 to TRBJ2-1; D gene ambiguous. Germline CDR1 KGHDR, CDR2 SFDVKD. CDR3 length equals 13 residues. CDR3 nucleotides: TGTACCACCAGTGAACCTTCGAGAAATGAGCAGTTCTTC. Its protein is CTTSEPSRNEQFF.

This clonotype was recorded a few times. The chain combines TRBV7-2 with TRBJ2-1, with unresolved D. Germline values: CDR1 SGHTA, CDR2 FQGNSA. V lost 5 bases to trimming and J lost 0 bases, with 14 bases between them. The CDR3 runs to 16 residues. The chain's CDR3 is CASSAAKFYSYNEQFF. CDR3 DNA: TGTGCCAGCAGCGCAGCTAAATTTTACTCCTACAATGAGCAGTTCTTC.

This clonotype was detected a few times. The rearrangement links TRBV6-2 or TRBV6-3 to TRBJ2-7; D remains unclear. Germline V gives CDR1 MNHEY, CDR2 SVGEGT. Trimming stripped 3 bases from V and 6 bases from J, with 6 bases between. There are 11 residues in the CDR3. CDR3 region: CASSYGVEQYF. The CDR3 DNA sequence: TGTGCCAGCAGTTATGGCGTCGAGCAGTACTTC.

The table lists this clonotype with many counts. This rearrangement joins TRBV3-1 to TRBJ2-5; tentative D call: TRBD2 (5 bases). The V end was cut by 4 bases, the J end by 3 bases, with 15 bases between. The CDR3 covers 15 residues. CDR1 is LGHDT and CDR2 is YNNKEL in the germline V gene (reference sequence). CDR3 bases: TGTGCCAGCAGCCCTAGCTTTGTTCGGAAAGAGACCCAGTACTTC. This sequence encodes CASSPSFVRKETQYF.

The sample holds many counts of this clonotype. This chain connects TRBV5-6 to TRBJ2-3; 7 bases line up with TRBD2. V gave up 0 bases and J gave up 14 bases; unmatched junction bases: 6. The CDR3 is made up of 12 amino acids. Per the germline V gene, CDR1 is SGHDT and CDR2 is YYEEEE. In DNA form, the CDR3 reads TGTGCCAGCAGCTTGGTCCAGCGGGAACCGTATTTT. This sequence encodes CASSLVQREPYF. The whole variable domain, remainder taken from reference TRBV5-6 and TRBJ2-3, is DAGVTQSPTHLIKTRGQQVTLRCSPKSGHDTVSWYQQALGQGPQFIFQYYEEEERQRGNFPDRFSGHQFPNYSSELNVNALLLGDSALYLCASSLVQREPYFGPGTRLTVL.

This clonotype was counted at least ten times. For the CDR3, the DNA is TGTGCCAGCAGACCTACCGCGGGGGGAGGCTACAATGAGCAGTTCTTC. Amino acids: CASRPTAGGGYNEQFF. The chain joins TRBV6-2 or TRBV6-3 to TRBJ2-1; TRBD2 aligns across 8 bases. Germline V lookup: CDR1 MNHEY, CDR2 SVGEGT. The V segment lost 6 bases and the J segment 3 bases; nucleotides outside the gene matches: 10. The CDR3 length is 16 residues.